What follows are 18 T cell receptor beta chains derived from one specimen sequenced in a study of control samples from healthy donors and cancer patients. Libraries were prepared by immunoSEQ multiplex PCR; TCRdb keeps only in-frame clonotypes and omits some of them. Of 50,000 or so clones in the sample, 80% were seen once. The sample taken for sequencing was blood. The receptor set was obtained from a man between 65 and 80 years old in good health.

This chain joins TRBV6-2 or TRBV6-3 and TRBJ1-6; 11 bases fit TRBD1. The CDR3 has 16 amino acids. Looked up from germline, CDR1 is MNHEY and CDR2 is SVGEGT. The V gene end was trimmed by 4 bases and the J gene end by 7 bases; junction bases not matched to a gene: 6. As DNA, the CDR3 is TGTGCCAGCAGTTCTACCCGGACAGGGGGCAATTCACCCCTCCACTTT. It codes for CASSSTRTGGNSPLHF.

This chain links TRBV4-1 with TRBJ1-1, with 8 bases that match TRBD1. V lost 0 bases to trimming and J lost 4 bases; unmatched junction nucleotides: 19. In germline, CDR1 is MGHRA, CDR2 YSYEKL. The CDR3 is made up of 20 amino acids. The DNA of the CDR3 is TGCGCCAGCAGCCAAGAACTCATCTCACAGGGGGGAAGAAGGAGCACTGAAGCTTTCTTT. Translating it yields CASSQELISQGGRRSTEAFF.

The chain combines TRBV1 with TRBJ1-2; the table names TRBD1, a call not compared with the DNA. TRBV1 is a recognized pseudogene. This CDR3 has 18 residues. Here the CDR3 reads CTSSQVDMGQYFNYGYTF. DNA of the CDR3: TGCACCAGCAGCCAAGTAGATATGGGACAGTACTTTAACTATGGCTACACCTTC.

This clone was counted once. This rearrangement joins TRBV5-1 to TRBJ2-3, with D maybe TRBD2 (6 bases). CDR3 size: 16 residues. The V gene lost 0 bases and the J gene lost 2 bases, with 13 bases spanning the gap. CDR1 is SGHRS and CDR2 is YFSETQ in the germline V gene. In DNA, the CDR3 is TGCGCCAGCAGCTTGGGACAACGGGAGCACACAGATACGCAGTATTTT. Its translation: CASSLGQREHTDTQYF.

The chain has TRBV6-5 and TRBJ2-2, with TRBD2 identical over 8 bases. Trimming removed 11 bases from V and 3 bases from J; junction bases left unmatched: 8. In germline, CDR1 is MNHEY, CDR2 SVGAGI. This CDR3 region has 14 residues. The DNA for the CDR3 is TGTGCCGCCAGGACTAGCTTTGACACCGGGGAGCTGTTTTTT. It translates to CAARTSFDTGELFF.

The chain carries TRBV28 and TRBJ1-1, with D tentatively TRBD1 (5 bases). Looked up from germline, CDR1 is MDHEN and CDR2 is SYDVKM. The CDR3 spans 16 residues. V was shortened by 3 bases and J by 4 bases, with 18 bases between the two germline ends. The CDR3 spells CASSFGGLGGITEAFF. The CDR3 DNA reads TGTGCCAGCAGTTTTGGGGGGTTAGGCGGAATCACTGAAGCTTTCTTT.

The chain links TRBV19 to TRBJ2-3; D assignment may be TRBD1 or TRBD2 (5 bases each). V lost 0 bases to trimming and J lost 5 bases, with 6 bases between them. Germline-derived CDR1 and CDR2 are LNHDA and SQIVND (reference sequence). This CDR3 has 13 amino acids. The CDR3 bases are TGTGCCAGTAGTATAGATGGGGGAGATACGCAGTATTTT. Its protein is CASSIDGGDTQYF.

The chain has TRBV5-1 and TRBJ1-1; 8 nucleotides match TRBD1. V gave up 3 bases and J gave up 4 bases; unmatched junction bases: 2. The germline gives CDR1 SGHRS, CDR2 YFSETQ. This CDR3 region has 13 residues. The CDR3 DNA sequence: TGCGCCAGCAGCTGGACAGGGCCCACTGAAGCTTTCTTT. It specifies CASSWTGPTEAFF.

This clone occurred once. V gene TRBV19 combines with J gene TRBJ1-1, with D hard to call. CDR1 is LNHDA and CDR2 is SQIVND in the germline V gene (reference sequence). V dropped 1 base and J dropped 4 bases, with 13 bases sitting between them. The CDR3 is 15 residues long. Here the CDR3 DNA reads TGTGCCAGTAGTATAGTTACACTGGATTCCACTGAAGCTTTCTTT. It specifies CASSIVTLDSTEAFF.

The V and J genes are TRBV5-4 and TRBJ2-1; TRBD1 aligns across 8 bases. After removal of 4 bases from V and 5 bases from J, the junction contained 11 bases not matched to a gene. This CDR3 is 16 amino acids long. CDR1 is SGHNT, CDR2 YYREEE, per germline (reference sequence). The CDR3 protein is CASSPLQGEGNNEQFF. The CDR3 region has the DNA TGTGCCAGCAGCCCTTTACAGGGGGAAGGAAACAATGAGCAGTTCTTC.

The chain is built from TRBV6-1 and TRBJ2-7, with D uncertain. CDR1 and CDR2 (germline): MNHNS, SASEGT. Trimming shortened V by 2 bases and J by 0 bases, and 11 bases separated the two germline ends. The CDR3 loop spans 15 amino acids. The CDR3 reads CASSETKSPSYEQYF. The CDR3 DNA is TGTGCCAGCAGTGAAACGAAAAGCCCCTCCTACGAGCAGTACTTC.

The rearrangement joins TRBV7-8 to TRBJ2-1; 8 positions agree with TRBD2. The CDR3 consists of 19 residues. The ends lost 4 bases at V and 1 base at J; junction bases unmatched: 15. The germline V gene has CDR1 SGHVS and CDR2 FQNEAQ. The CDR3 reads CASSYGGLADSASYNEQFF. The CDR3, as DNA: TGTGCCAGCAGCTACGGCGGACTAGCCGATTCTGCGTCCTACAATGAGCAGTTCTTC.

V gene TRBV5-1 combines with J gene TRBJ2-5; 9 nucleotides agree with TRBD2. V dropped 4 bases and J dropped 1; count of bases not matched to a gene: 8. The CDR3 spans 16 residues. Germline loops: CDR1 SGHRS, CDR2 YFSETQ. DNA for the CDR3: TGCGCCAGCAGCAGCGGGGGGCTTTCGAGCCAAGAGACCCAGTACTTC. Translation gives CASSSGGLSSQETQYF.

The chain employs TRBV30 and TRBJ2-1, with TRBD1 matching 8 bases. With 6 bases clipped from V and 6 bases from J, the junction kept 4 bases outside the gene matches. This CDR3 is built from 12 residues. Per the germline V gene, CDR1 is GTSNPN and CDR2 is SVGIG (reference sequence). CDR3 sequence reads: CACDRGTNEQFF. In DNA, the CDR3 is TGTGCCTGTGACAGGGGTACCAATGAGCAGTTCTTC.

The J gene is TRBJ2-5, the V gene TRBV28; D remains ambiguous. The V end was cut by 6 bases, the J end by 5 bases, with 13 bases between. The CDR3 consists of 13 residues. The V gene's germline CDR1 is MDHEN and CDR2 SYDVKM. The DNA of the CDR3 is TGTGCCAGCAGCTCCAGGACCTTGGAGACCCAGTACTTC. Residues: CASSSRTLETQYF. Combining the CDR3 with reference TRBV28 and TRBJ2-5 gives the whole variable domain DVKVTQSSRYLVKRTGEKVFLECVQDMDHENMFWYRQDPGLGLRLIYFSYDVKMKEKGDIPEGYSVSREKKERFSLILESASTNQTSMYLCASSSRTLETQYFGPGTRLLVL.

V usage is TRBV5-1 and J usage is TRBJ1-2; TRBD1 matches at 7 bases. V trimming: 5 bases; J trimming: 6 bases; junction bases outside the gene matches: 10. The CDR3 consists of 14 residues. The germline V gene has CDR1 SGHRS and CDR2 YFSETQ. CDR3 sequence (DNA): TGCGCCAGCAGAGTAGATACAGGGGATAATGGCTACACCTTC. Protein: CASRVDTGDNGYTF. The variable domain in full, completed from reference TRBV5-1 and TRBJ1-2, reads KAGVTQTPRYLIKTRGQQVTLSCSPISGHRSVSWYQQTPGQGLQFLFEYFSETQRNKGNFPGRFSGRQFSNSRSEMNVSTLELGDSALYLCASRVDTGDNGYTFGSGTRLTVV.

The chain links TRBV11-3 to TRBJ2-5; tentatively, D is TRBD2 (5 bases). Germline lookup yields CDR1 SGHNT and CDR2 YENEEA. The CDR3 loop spans 15 amino acids. Between the trimmed V and J ends, which lost 1 base and 0 bases, there was a span of 9 bases. CDR3 loop: CASSLGPGNQETQYF. CDR3 sequence (DNA): TGTGCCAGCAGCTTAGGACCGGGAAACCAAGAGACCCAGTACTTC.

Remarks on this clone: The junction departs from germline at one end; a sequencing error may be responsible. Within the sample, other DNA sequences also encode this same CDR3. As DNA, the CDR3 is TGTGCCAGCAGTCATCTAGCGGGGGACTCCTACGAGCAGTATTTC. It yields the protein CASSHLAGDSYEQYF. This chain uses TRBV6-2 or TRBV6-3 with TRBJ2-7; 10 nucleotides agree with TRBD2. CDR1 is MNHEY, CDR2 SVGEGT, per germline. The CDR3 sequence is 15 residues long.